This TCR beta chain emerged from a study of shared T cell receptors in the human thymus. Trimming left V 1 base short and J 0 bases short, with 12 bases between. Germline lookup yields CDR1 PRHDT and CDR2 FYEKMQ (reference sequence). This CDR3 contains 16 residues. The protocol was immunoSEQ multiplex PCR, while the TCRdb copy is restricted to in-frame clones and leaves out a portion. The data hold hundreds of thousands of clones, with about 80% observed a single time. The table lists this clone with a few counts. This sample was shared with a second study, whose subject was human thymus T cells. From that second work: The thymus tissue came from resections taken during corrective heart surgery. In thymic and blood repertoires alike, V and J usage looked biased. Overlap was high between thymic repertoires from unrelated individuals, as reported in related research.

Sequenced sample: thymocytes. This sequence originates from a boy under two years old with a congenital heart defect. This sequence joins TRBV13 and TRBJ1-1; no definite D call. CDR3 loop: CASSLVLAAMNTEAFF. The CDR3 nucleotides read TGTGCCAGCAGCTTAGTCTTAGCAGCCATGAACACTGAAGCTTTCTTT.